These 27 T cell receptor beta chains share one sample of origin, sequenced in a study of CD8+ T cells in alopecia areata. Reverse transcribed after extraction, RNA yielded cDNA as the sequencing template. Libraries were prepared by immunoSEQ multiplex PCR; TCRdb keeps only in-frame clonotypes and omits some of them. The specimen gives about 110,000 clones without singletons; the ten biggest hold roughly a fifth. The sample taken for sequencing was lesional skin. The receptor set was obtained from a C3H/HeJ mouse with alopecia areata. The strain is characterized by the MHC haplotype H2-k.

This clone was seen only a few times. Mouse gene names and germline throughout. The read ends 4 residues shy of where the CDR3 ends; the end is completed using the germline J gene. The rearrangement uses TRBV14 and TRBJ2-1, with D maybe TRBD1 (5 bases). V dropped 4 bases and J dropped 4 bases, with 6 bases sitting between them. Germline V gene lookup returns CDR1 SGHDT and CDR2 FRDEAV. The CDR3 sequence is 12 residues long. The CDR3 spells CASSEGYAEQFF. The sequenced CDR3 bases are TGTGCCAGCAGTGAGGGGTATGCT.

This clone was detected only a few times. Gene and germline names: mouse. CDR3 residues: CTCSDRTGGIAETLYF. CDR3 DNA (partial): TGCACCTGCAGTGACCGGACTGGGGGGATTGCAGAA. The chain uses TRBV1 and TRBJ2-3; TRBD2 aligns across 11 bases. The read comes to an end 4 residues before the CDR3 does, leaving the germline J gene to fill in the end. V gave up 4 bases and J gave up 2 bases; unmatched junction bases: 5. This CDR3 has 16 residues. Germline V gene lookup returns CDR1 NSQYPW and CDR2 LRSPGD (reference sequence).

This clone was seen at least ten times. Genes here carry mouse names. The CDR3 is cut off 4 residues early in the read; its end comes from the germline J gene. The rearrangement uses TRBV13-3 and TRBJ2-3, with D perhaps matching TRBD1 (5 bases). The V gene lost 0 bases and the J gene lost 0 bases, with 8 bases spanning the gap. CDR3 size: 15 residues. In germline, CDR1 is NNHDY, CDR2 SYVADS. The CDR3 spells CASSDGQPSAETLYF. CDR3 DNA, as far as it was read: TGTGCCAGCAGTGATGGACAGCCCAGTGCAGAA.

Details on this clone: Any gene name here is a mouse gene name. The read gets to within 4 residues of the CDR3 end, and the germline J gene fills in the rest. This chain connects TRBV13-1 to TRBJ2-7; 12 nucleotides align to TRBD1. The V gene's germline CDR1 is NSHNY and CDR2 SYGAGN. The CDR3 covers 15 residues. The DNA read from the CDR3 is TGTGCCAGCAGTCCCGGGACAGGGGGCGGTTAT. It encodes CASSPGTGGGY. The entire CDR3 reads CASSPGTGGGYEQYF.

This clone was detected only a few times. The gene names given are mouse names. The read comes to an end 4 residues before the CDR3 does, leaving the germline J gene to fill in the end. The same CDR3 can be traced to other DNA sequences in this sample. The chain links TRBV1 to TRBJ1-2; TRBD1 might be the D (6 bases). This CDR3 spans 15 amino acids. V gave up 0 bases and J gave up 4 bases, with 12 bases separating them. The germline CDR1 and CDR2 sequences are NSQYPW and LRSPGD (reference sequence). The CDR3 DNA, read in part, is TGCACCTGCAGTGCAGATGGGGGGCGGGGCTCC. Amino acids: CTCSADGGRGS. The CDR3 in its entirety is CTCSADGGRGSDYTF.

This clone was seen many times. Here the gene names and germline are mouse. The sequence runs out 4 residues before the end of the CDR3; the remainder is reconstructed from the germline J gene. The chain is built from TRBV13-3 and TRBJ2-1; 12 nucleotides match TRBD2. V shed 1 base, J shed 0 bases, and the junction held 2 bases outside the gene matches. The germline V gene has CDR1 NNHDY and CDR2 SYVADS. CDR3 length equals 17 residues. Partial CDR3 DNA: TGTGCCAGCAGTGATCGGGACTGGGGGGTTAACTATGCT. Its protein product is CASSDRDWGVNYA. The complete CDR3 reads CASSDRDWGVNYAEQFF.

Concerning this clone itself: Gene names are the mouse ones. The DNA ends 4 residues before the CDR3 does, and the rest of the CDR3 is filled in from the germline J gene. The chain employs TRBV1 and TRBJ2-4; a possible D gene is TRBD1 (6 bases). The CDR3 has 15 residues. The germline V gene has CDR1 NSQYPW and CDR2 LRSPGD (reference sequence). The CDR3 DNA, read in part, is TGCACCTGCAGTGCAGATCAGGGGAGGACAAAC. It is translated as CTCSADQGRTN. The complete CDR3 protein is CTCSADQGRTNTLYF.

Concerning this clone: The listed TCRdb protein conflicts with the DNA translation at residue 11, and the protein shown is translated directly from the DNA. All gene names here are mouse names. The CDR3 is CASGYRVSGNTLYF. CDR3 DNA, as far as it was read: TGTGCCAGCGGATACAGGGTTTCTGGAAATACG. The V call is TRBV13-3, the J call TRBJ1-3; the D gene is possibly TRBD1 (6 bases). The read ends 3 residues before the CDR3 terminus; that terminus is restored from the germline J gene. The germline CDR1 and CDR2 sequences are NNHDY and SYVADS. The CDR3 is 14 amino acids. The V and J ends lost 7 bases and 0 bases respectively, with 11 bases between them.

The table lists this clone with a few counts. Gene names are mouse gene names. The read finishes 4 residues shy of the CDR3 end, and the germline J gene is used to complete it. The chain links TRBV19 to TRBJ2-1; TRBD1 matches at 7 bases. The CDR3 spans 13 residues. Germline trimming cut 6 bases from V and 4 bases from J; bases unmatched to any gene: 4. CDR1 is FNHDT, CDR2 SITEND, per germline (reference sequence). The CDR3 protein is CASTGTEYAEQFF. Partial CDR3 DNA: TGTGCCAGCACCGGGACAGAATATGCT.

There are a few counts of this clone. Gene names are mouse gene names. The sequenced CDR3 bases are TGCACCTGCAGTGCAGATGCTGGGGGGGCGCGCTAT. It yields the protein CTCSADAGGARY. The full CDR3 reads CTCSADAGGARYEQYF. V is TRBV1 and J is TRBJ2-7; 10 bases line up with TRBD2. The sequenced fragment ends 4 residues before the CDR3 boundary, so the rest is inferred from the germline J gene. Looked up from germline, CDR1 is NSQYPW and CDR2 is LRSPGD (reference sequence). The CDR3 runs to 16 residues. The J segment lost 3 bases and the V segment lost 0 bases, leaving 5 bases of the junction unmatched.

Comment on this clone: The TCRdb protein fails to match the DNA translation at residue 12; the protein reported here was translated from the DNA. Germline and genes here are mouse. The CDR3 end is not reached by the read, which stops 3 residues before it; the germline J gene fills it in. The chain links TRBV13-3 to TRBJ1-6; TRBD1 matches at 8 bases. TRBJ1-6 is treated as an ORF (open reading frame) with a function not yet certain. Germline values: CDR1 NNHDY, CDR2 SYVADS. The CDR3 length is 15 residues. V lost 1 base and J lost 7; bases outside the gene matches: 4. The CDR3 protein is CASSDHRGGNSPLYF. The sequenced part of the CDR3 DNA is TGTGCCAGCAGTGATCACAGGGGGGGGAATTCGCCC.

This clone has just a few counts. The protein here is the DNA translation, as the TCRdb protein differs from it at residue 11. Any gene name here is a mouse gene name. The read comes to an end 3 residues before the CDR3 does, leaving the germline J gene to fill in the end. The rearrangement uses TRBV1 and TRBJ1-6; possibly TRBD1 for D (6 bases). TRBJ1-6 is reported as an ORF; its role is uncertain. The germline V gene has CDR1 NSQYPW and CDR2 LRSPGD (reference sequence). V was clipped by 6 bases and J by 5 bases, with 11 bases between them. The CDR3 loop spans 14 amino acids. The CDR3 here is CTCSPQGDNSPLYF. The covered CDR3 bases are TGCACCTGCAGCCCACAGGGAGATAATTCGCCC.

This clone appeared a few times. Genes and germline are mouse. The CDR3 end falls 4 residues outside the read, so it is completed with the germline J gene. The V call is TRBV13-1, the J call TRBJ2-1; TRBD1 matches 9 bases. CDR1 NSHNY and CDR2 SYGAGN come from the germline V gene. The CDR3 has 14 amino acids. V gave up 5 bases and J gave up 5 bases; unmatched junction bases: 5. CDR3 in amino acids: CASSGQGRNAEQFF. The covered CDR3 bases are TGTGCCAGCAGCGGACAGGGGAGGAATGCT.

This clone has a handful of counts. Mouse gene names apply. The CDR3 end is not reached by the read, which stops 4 residues before it; the germline J gene fills it in. V gene TRBV1 combines with J gene TRBJ2-7, with TRBD1 as a possible D gene (6 bases). CDR1 NSQYPW and CDR2 LRSPGD come from the germline V gene (reference sequence). The length of the CDR3 is 14 residues. The chain's CDR3 is CTCSARQGRNEQYF. The DNA read from the CDR3 is TGCACCTGCAGTGCCCGCCAGGGGAGGAAT.

A note on this clone: The gene symbols are mouse symbols. The read falls 4 residues short of the CDR3 end, and the missing part is taken from the germline J gene. The chain has TRBV17 and TRBJ2-4; TRBD1 might be the D (6 bases). Germline V gives CDR1 MNHDT, CDR2 YYDKIL. The CDR3 has 15 residues. Trimming removed 4 bases at V and 1 base at J, with 12 bases between. CDR3 sequence: CASSTQGGGQNTLYF. The sequenced part of the CDR3 DNA is TGTGCTAGCAGTACACAGGGCGGCGGTCAAAAC.

This clone has more than one count but fewer than ten. Germline and genes: mouse. With the read ending 4 residues before the CDR3 end, the germline J gene is used to fill in that end. This chain joins TRBV19 and TRBJ2-1, with 8 bases matching TRBD1. This CDR3 is 16 amino acids long. The V gene's germline CDR1 is FNHDT and CDR2 SITEND (reference sequence). J was trimmed by 1 base and V by 4 bases; bases with no gene match: 7. CDR3 bases read: TGTGCCAGCAGTCCGGACAGGGCCGAAAACTATGCT. Its translation is CASSPDRAENYA. The whole CDR3 protein reads CASSPDRAENYAEQFF.

On this clone itself: Gene names follow the mouse nomenclature. The CDR3 goes on 4 residues after the read ends, and that part is filled in from the germline J gene. The V and J genes are TRBV13-3 and TRBJ2-7, with 8 bases identical to TRBD2. The CDR3 consists of 15 residues. In germline, CDR1 is NNHDY, CDR2 SYVADS. CDR3 loop: CASSDGLGPLYEQYF. The CDR3 DNA, read in part, is TGTGCCAGCAGTGACGGACTGGGCCCACTTTAT.

Of note for this clone: Gene names follow the mouse nomenclature. The read ends 4 residues before the CDR3 terminus; that terminus is restored from the germline J gene. The chain carries TRBV13-3 and TRBJ2-1; TRBD2 agrees at 10 bases. This CDR3 has 18 amino acids. Germline V gene lookup returns CDR1 NNHDY and CDR2 SYVADS. V shed 1 base, J shed 4 bases, and the junction held 11 bases outside the gene matches. The sequenced part of the CDR3 DNA is TGTGCCAGCAGTGATAGGACTGGGGGTGGGAACATGTATGCT. Encoded protein: CASSDRTGGGNMYA. The entire CDR3 protein reads CASSDRTGGGNMYAEQFF.

Notes on this clone: Mouse gene names and germline throughout. The observed sequence ends 4 residues before the CDR3 terminus, with the missing tail filled in from the germline J gene. This chain joins TRBV13-3 and TRBJ2-1; TRBD1 matches 10 bases. V was pared by 6 bases and J by 1 base, with 1 base of the junction left unmatched. This CDR3 is 14 amino acids long. The germline V gene has CDR1 NNHDY and CDR2 SYVADS. The covered CDR3 bases are TGTGCCAGCACGACAGGGGGCAACTATGCT. Translation: CASTTGGNYA. The CDR3 in its entirety is CASTTGGNYAEQFF.

There are a few counts of this clone. The genes are named according to mouse. Read data end 4 residues before the CDR3 end; the end is taken from the germline J gene. V and J are TRBV1 and TRBJ2-1; TRBD2 might be the D (6 bases). CDR3 length: 14 amino acids. CDR1 is NSQYPW and CDR2 is LRSPGD in the germline V gene (reference sequence). V lost 9 bases and J lost 0, with 12 bases in between. The CDR3 here is CTCLGPYNYAEQFF. The sequenced part of the CDR3 DNA is TGCACCTGTCTGGGGCCTTATAACTATGCT.

In its sample, this clone was seen a few times. Gene names denote mouse genes. The sequenced part of the CDR3 DNA is TGCACCTGCAGTGCAGATCGTCAGGGTCCTAGTGCAGAA. Encoded protein: CTCSADRQGPSAE. The CDR3 as a whole reads CTCSADRQGPSAETLYF. V usage is TRBV1 and J usage is TRBJ2-3, with D possibly being TRBD1 (5 bases). The CDR3 is cut off 4 residues early in the read; its end comes from the germline J gene. With 0 bases removed from V and 0 bases from J, the gap between germline ends came to 13 bases. Germline values: CDR1 NSQYPW, CDR2 LRSPGD (reference sequence). The CDR3 length is 17 residues.

On this clone itself: Gene names are the mouse ones. Coverage ceases 4 residues before the CDR3 finishes, and the germline J gene fills in the end. The chain combines TRBV13-3 with TRBJ2-2, with a weak D call TRBD2 (5 bases). The germline gives CDR1 NNHDY, CDR2 SYVADS. The CDR3 totals 14 residues. The part of the CDR3 DNA that was read is TGTGCCAGCAGTGATGGCCTGGGCCTTGGG. It codes for CASSDGLGLG. The CDR3, in full, reads CASSDGLGLGQLYF.

This clone was picked up a small number of times. The genes and germline here are from mouse. Coverage ceases 4 residues before the CDR3 finishes, and the germline J gene fills in the end. The gene calls are TRBV14 and TRBJ2-3, with D possibly TRBD2 on 7 matching bases. Trimming stripped 1 base from V and 0 bases from J, with 12 bases between. Germline lookup yields CDR1 SGHDT and CDR2 FRDEAV. This CDR3 spans 16 amino acids. The CDR3 is CASSFAGGPSAETLYF. Partial CDR3 DNA: TGTGCCAGCAGTTTCGCGGGGGGCCCTAGTGCAGAA.

This clone has a handful of counts. TCRdb lists a protein that is different at residue 12 from the translated DNA; the protein given here uses the DNA translation. The genes and germline here are from mouse. The read finishes 3 residues shy of the CDR3 end, and the germline J gene is used to complete it. The rearrangement uses TRBV1 and TRBJ1-6, with D uncertain. TRBJ1-6 carries the ORF label, with uncertain function. This CDR3 has 15 residues. The germline gives CDR1 NSQYPW, CDR2 LRSPGD (reference sequence). Trimming removed 3 bases at V and 3 bases at J, with 9 bases between. This CDR3 is CTCSAFDNYNSPLYF. CDR3 DNA, as far as it was read: TGCACCTGCAGTGCCTTTGACAACTATAATTCGCCC.

This clone has a handful of counts. The genes are named according to mouse. Coverage ceases 4 residues before the CDR3 finishes, and the germline J gene fills in the end. The chain carries TRBV13-3 and TRBJ1-4; TRBD1 might be the D (6 bases). The CDR3 length is 16 residues. The germline V gene encodes CDR1 NNHDY and CDR2 SYVADS. The germline V and J ends were trimmed by 3 bases and 0 bases, with 12 bases remaining between them. Partial CDR3 DNA: TGTGCCAGCAGTGTGACAGGAAGAATTTCCAACGAA. Translation: CASSVTGRISNE. The CDR3 reads in full as CASSVTGRISNERLFF.

In its sample, this clone was seen a few times. Germline and genes: mouse. The sequenced fragment ends 4 residues before the CDR3 boundary, so the rest is inferred from the germline J gene. The chain links TRBV19 to TRBJ1-1; 8 bases map to TRBD1. V gave up 6 bases and J gave up 2 bases; unmatched junction bases: 6. This CDR3 spans 14 amino acids. Germline lookup yields CDR1 FNHDT and CDR2 SITEND (reference sequence). The CDR3 sequence is CASTPQGANTEVFF. Partial CDR3 DNA: TGTGCCAGCACCCCTCAGGGGGCTAACACA.

On this clone: Gene names and germline refer to mouse. The CDR3: CTCSASQGPNERLFF. The sequenced part of the CDR3 DNA is TGCACCTGCAGTGCAAGCCAGGGGCCCAACGAA. The gene calls are TRBV1 and TRBJ1-4; tentative D call: TRBD1 (6 bases). Read coverage stops 4 residues before the CDR3 terminus; the germline J gene supplies the remainder. There are 15 residues in the CDR3. CDR1 and CDR2 (germline): NSQYPW, LRSPGD (reference sequence). Trimming took off 2 bases at V and 3 bases at J, with 10 bases between the two ends.